Below, 4 T cell receptor beta chains from the same sample are listed, as sequenced in a study of shared clonotypes between healthy human individuals. Generated by immunoSEQ multiplex PCR, the TCRdb table keeps only in-frame clones and is missing some. The sample includes about 980,000 clones, less than 85% of them seen just once. The sample comprised memory CD4+ T cells sorted from blood. Subset defined: CD45RA-negative fraction. Receptors were obtained from a man aged 18-30 years in good health.

The chain recombines TRBV2 with TRBJ1-5; 9 bases are a match to TRBD1. The trim removed 3 bases at V and 3 bases at J, leaving 3 bases unmatched. This CDR3 contains 15 residues. Germline CDR1 is SNHLY and CDR2 is FYNNEI. The chain's CDR3 is CASSEDRGNNQPQHF. In DNA, the CDR3 is TGTGCCAGCAGTGAGGACAGGGGTAACAATCAGCCCCAGCATTTT.

The chain uses TRBV7-2 and TRBJ2-2; 12 bases agree with TRBD2. Losses at the gene ends were 5 bases for V and 3 bases for J; bases not matched to a gene: 7. The germline V gene has CDR1 SGHTA and CDR2 FQGNSA. CDR3 size: 17 residues. The CDR3 is CASSPSGLAGYTGELFF. CDR3 nucleotide sequence: TGTGCCAGCAGCCCATCAGGACTAGCGGGGTACACCGGGGAGCTGTTTTTT.

The J gene is TRBJ2-4, the V gene TRBV11-2, with TRBD1 matching over 7 bases. With 0 bases clipped from V and 7 bases from J, the junction kept 6 bases outside the gene matches. The CDR3 has 15 residues. The germline gives CDR1 SGHAT, CDR2 FQNNGV. The CDR3 DNA is TGTGCCAGCAGCTTAGATCCCTTGACAGGGAACATTCAGTACTTC. Protein sequence: CASSLDPLTGNIQYF.

Remarks on this clone: The sample holds other DNA sequences that translate to the same CDR3. The chain carries TRBV29-1 and TRBJ2-1; no reliable D call. This CDR3 comprises 10 residues. Trimming left V 3 bases short and J 6 bases short, with 3 bases between. Germline-derived CDR1 and CDR2 are SQVTM and ANQGSEA. DNA for the CDR3: TGCAGCGTTGACGGCAATGAGCAGTTCTTC. Its protein product is CSVDGNEQFF.